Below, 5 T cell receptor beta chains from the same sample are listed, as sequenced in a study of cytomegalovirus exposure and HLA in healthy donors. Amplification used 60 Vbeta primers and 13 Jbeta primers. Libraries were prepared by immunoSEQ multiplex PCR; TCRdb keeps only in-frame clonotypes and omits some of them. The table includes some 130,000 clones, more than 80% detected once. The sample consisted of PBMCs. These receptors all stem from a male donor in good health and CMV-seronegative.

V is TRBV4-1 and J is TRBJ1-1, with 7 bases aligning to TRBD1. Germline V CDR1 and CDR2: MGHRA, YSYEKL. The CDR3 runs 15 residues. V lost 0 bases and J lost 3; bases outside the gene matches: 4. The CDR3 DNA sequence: TGCGCCAGCAGCCAAGATGACAGGGCGGACACTGAAGCTTTCTTT. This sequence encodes CASSQDDRADTEAFF.

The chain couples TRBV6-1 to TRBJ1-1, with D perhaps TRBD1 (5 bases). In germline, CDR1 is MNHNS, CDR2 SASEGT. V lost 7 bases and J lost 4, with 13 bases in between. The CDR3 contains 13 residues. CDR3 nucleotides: TGTGCCAGCACCTCGGGGGGATCCACTGAAGCTTTCTTT. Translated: CASTSGGSTEAFF.

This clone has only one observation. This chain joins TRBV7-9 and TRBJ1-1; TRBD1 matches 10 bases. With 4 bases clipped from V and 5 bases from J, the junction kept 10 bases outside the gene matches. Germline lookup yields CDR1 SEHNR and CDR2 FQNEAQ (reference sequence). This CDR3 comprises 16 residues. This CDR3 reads CASSSATGGDLTEAFF. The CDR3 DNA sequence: TGTGCCAGCAGCTCTGCGACAGGGGGCGATTTAACTGAAGCTTTCTTT.

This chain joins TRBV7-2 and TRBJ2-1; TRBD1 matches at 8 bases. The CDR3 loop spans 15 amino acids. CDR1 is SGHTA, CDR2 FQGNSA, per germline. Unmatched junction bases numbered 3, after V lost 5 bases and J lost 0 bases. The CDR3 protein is CASSPGQGSYNEQFF. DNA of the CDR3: TGTGCCAGCAGCCCAGGACAGGGCTCCTACAATGAGCAGTTCTTC.

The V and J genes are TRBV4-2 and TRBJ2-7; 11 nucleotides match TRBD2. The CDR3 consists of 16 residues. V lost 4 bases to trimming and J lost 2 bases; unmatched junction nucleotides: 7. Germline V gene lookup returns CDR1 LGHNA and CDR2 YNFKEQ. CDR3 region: CASSRGTSGRAYEQYF. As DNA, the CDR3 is TGTGCCAGCAGCCGCGGGACTAGCGGAAGGGCCTACGAGCAGTACTTC.